Following are 14 T cell receptor beta chains from one sample sequenced in a study of T cells after yellow fever vaccination. Using its own MiXCR run on the 5' RACE reads, TCRdb lists one record per CDR3 protein. The sample has just under 600,000 distinct CDR3 sequences, about 14% seen once. The sample in question was PBMCs, obtained on the day of the yellow fever booster vaccination. These receptors were collected from a man between 25 and 39 years old who received the YFV17D yellow fever vaccine.

The J gene is TRBJ2-4, the V gene TRBV29-1; D is possibly TRBD1 (5 bases). The CDR3 has 12 residues. Germline V lookup: CDR1 SQVTM, CDR2 ANQGSEA. The V end lost 7 bases, the J end lost 2 bases, and 9 bases lay between the germline ends. The CDR3 coding sequence is TGCAGCGGCAGGGTGACCAAAAACATTCAGTACTTC. Translated: CSGRVTKNIQYF.

This clonotype was picked up a small number of times. This chain links TRBV10-3 with TRBJ2-4; 7 nucleotides agree with TRBD2. V was clipped by 8 bases and J by 5 bases; unmatched bases: 12. Germline values: CDR1 ENHRY, CDR2 SYGVKD. CDR3 length: 15 residues. The CDR3 sequence: CAISWEGQGENIQYF. Written as DNA, the CDR3 is TGTGCCATCTCCTGGGAGGGGCAGGGTGAAAACATTCAGTACTTC.

There are a few counts of this clonotype. The chain joins TRBV6-1 to TRBJ2-4; 7 nucleotides agree with TRBD2. Germline CDR1 reads MNHNS; CDR2 reads SASEGT. This CDR3 has 19 residues. V lost 5 bases to trimming and J lost 11 bases; unmatched junction nucleotides: 27. In nucleotides, the CDR3 is TGTGCCAGCAGTTTAAGCGCGGGCTGGGGGAGGGTTAAAGGAGTCGTTCAGTACTTC. Its protein is CASSLSAGWGRVKGVVQYF.

V usage is TRBV29-1 and J usage is TRBJ2-7; D might be TRBD2 (5 bases). Looked up from germline, CDR1 is SQVTM and CDR2 is ANQGSEA. With 3 bases removed from V and 9 bases from J, the gap between germline ends came to 24 bases. The CDR3 runs 15 residues. CDR3 residues: CSVEVPAESLFGQYF. DNA of the CDR3: TGCAGCGTTGAGGTCCCAGCGGAGTCCCTTTTCGGGCAGTACTTC.

This clonotype came up a few times. CDR3 sequence reads: CASSQSTSGRLAKNIQYF. CDR3 in DNA: TGTGCCAGCAGTCAATCCACTAGCGGACGCCTAGCCAAAAACATTCAGTACTTC. The J gene is TRBJ2-4, the V gene TRBV6-2 or TRBV6-3; TRBD2 aligns across 8 bases. The CDR3 is made up of 18 amino acids. Germline CDR1 and CDR2: MNHEY and SVGEGT. J was trimmed by 0 bases and V by 5 bases; bases with no gene match: 12.

A few counts support this clonotype. The gene calls are TRBV10-3 and TRBJ2-1; no firm D call. The ends were cut back, 5 bases at V and 5 bases at J, with 10 bases in the middle. The germline gives CDR1 ENHRY, CDR2 SYGVKD. The CDR3 runs 13 residues. The CDR3 DNA reads TGTGCCATCAGTAAAGGGATAGACAATGAGCAGTTCTTC. It codes for CAISKGIDNEQFF.

For the CDR3, the DNA is TGTGCCAGCAGCCAAGCTGGGGGGAACACCGGGGAGCTGTTTTTT. Translation: CASSQAGGNTGELFF. The rearrangement uses TRBV14 and TRBJ2-2, with D perhaps assigned TRBD1 or TRBD2 (5 bases each). The CDR3 has 15 residues. Germline CDR1 reads SGHDN; CDR2 reads FVKESK. V was pared by 1 base and J by 1 base, with 7 bases between. Using reference TRBV14 and TRBJ2-2 for the parts outside the CDR3, the full variable domain is EAGVTQFPSHSVIEKGQTVTLRCDPISGHDNLYWYRRVMGKEIKFLLHFVKESKQDESGMPNNRFLAERTGGTYSTLKVQPAELEDSGVYFCASSQAGGNTGELFFGEGSRLTVL.

This chain uses TRBV20-1 with TRBJ1-6; D not certain. The CDR3 is 14 residues long. V was shortened by 3 bases and J by 6 bases, with 12 bases between the two germline ends. Germline CDR1 and CDR2: DFQATT and SNEGSKA (reference sequence). This chain's CDR3 is CSARLEGGNSPLHF. DNA for the CDR3: TGCAGTGCTAGGTTGGAGGGCGGTAATTCACCCCTCCACTTT.

The chain carries TRBV20-1 and TRBJ2-2, with a weak D call TRBD1 (5 bases). The CDR3 has 15 residues. Germline V lookup: CDR1 DFQATT, CDR2 SNEGSKA (reference sequence). V lost 0 bases, J lost 3 bases, and 11 bases lay in between. The chain's CDR3 is CSARDALGDTGELFF. In DNA, the CDR3 is TGCAGTGCTAGAGATGCTCTAGGGGACACCGGGGAGCTGTTTTTT.

This chain links TRBV29-1 with TRBJ2-1; 7 bases are a match to TRBD2. The J segment lost 2 bases and the V segment lost 8 bases, leaving 9 bases of the junction unmatched. CDR1 is SQVTM and CDR2 is ANQGSEA in the germline V gene. The CDR3 loop spans 14 amino acids. In DNA, the CDR3 is TGCAGCTCTGGGGGGGGGTCCCCCTACAATGAGCAGTTCTTC. This gives the protein CSSGGGSPYNEQFF.

The sample holds a few counts of this clonotype. This sequence joins TRBV10-3 and TRBJ2-7; 10 bases fit TRBD1. Trimming cost V 4 bases and J 2 bases; bases outside gene matches: 8. The CDR3 is made up of 16 amino acids. Per the germline V gene, CDR1 is ENHRY and CDR2 is SYGVKD. The CDR3 coding sequence is TGTGCCATCAGTGCCCACGCCGGGACAGGGGCCTACGAGCAGTACTTC. Translation: CAISAHAGTGAYEQYF.

This clonotype showed up just a few times. The rearrangement uses TRBV20-1 and TRBJ2-7; no firm D call. CDR1 is DFQATT, CDR2 SNEGSKA, per germline (reference sequence). The CDR3 has 11 amino acids. V was trimmed by 3 bases and J by 7 bases, leaving 10 bases between them. The CDR3 coding sequence is TGCAGTGCTAGTAAGGGTGGGGAGCAGTACTTC. It yields the protein CSASKGGEQYF.

This rearrangement joins TRBV12-3 or TRBV12-4 to TRBJ2-7; 7 nucleotides line up with TRBD1. The CDR3 covers 13 residues. Trimming removed 2 bases from V and 5 bases from J; junction bases left unmatched: 3. The CDR3 is CASSLFTGDEQYF. The CDR3, as DNA: TGTGCCAGCAGTTTATTTACAGGGGACGAGCAGTACTTC.

A few counts support this clonotype. This chain uses TRBV29-1 with TRBJ2-2; 11 nucleotides align to TRBD2. The junction had 16 bases not matched to a gene; V was cut back by 7 bases and J by 6 bases. CDR1 and CDR2 from the germline V gene are SQVTM and ANQGSEA. The CDR3 extends over 17 amino acids. The CDR3 region is CSAQTAASGRRAGELFF. CDR3 bases: TGCAGCGCCCAAACGGCGGCTAGCGGGAGGAGGGCCGGGGAGCTGTTTTTT.